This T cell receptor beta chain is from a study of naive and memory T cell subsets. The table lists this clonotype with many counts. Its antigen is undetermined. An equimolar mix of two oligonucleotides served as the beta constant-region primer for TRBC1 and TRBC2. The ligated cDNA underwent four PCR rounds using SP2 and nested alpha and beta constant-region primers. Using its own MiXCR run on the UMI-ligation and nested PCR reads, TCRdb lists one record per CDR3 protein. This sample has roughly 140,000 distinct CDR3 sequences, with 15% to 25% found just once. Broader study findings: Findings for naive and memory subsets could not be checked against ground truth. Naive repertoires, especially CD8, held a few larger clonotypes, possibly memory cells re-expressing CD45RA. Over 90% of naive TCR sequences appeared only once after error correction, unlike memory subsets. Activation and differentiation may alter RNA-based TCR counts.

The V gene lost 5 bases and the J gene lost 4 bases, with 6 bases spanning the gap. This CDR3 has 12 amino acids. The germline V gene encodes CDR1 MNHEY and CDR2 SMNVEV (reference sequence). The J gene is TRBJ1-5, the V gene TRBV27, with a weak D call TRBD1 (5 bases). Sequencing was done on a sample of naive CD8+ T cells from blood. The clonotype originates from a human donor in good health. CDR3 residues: CASSPGNQPQHF. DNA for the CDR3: TGTGCCAGCAGTCCAGGGAATCAGCCCCAGCATTTT.